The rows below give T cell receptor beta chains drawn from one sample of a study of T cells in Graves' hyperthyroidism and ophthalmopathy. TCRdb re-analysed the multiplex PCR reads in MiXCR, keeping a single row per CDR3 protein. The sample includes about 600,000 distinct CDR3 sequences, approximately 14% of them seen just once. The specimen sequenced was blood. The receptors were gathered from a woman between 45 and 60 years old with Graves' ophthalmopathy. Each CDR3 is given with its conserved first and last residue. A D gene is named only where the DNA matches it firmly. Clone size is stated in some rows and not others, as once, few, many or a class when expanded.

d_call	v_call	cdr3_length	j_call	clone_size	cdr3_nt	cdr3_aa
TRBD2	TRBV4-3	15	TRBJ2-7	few	TGCGCCAGCAGCCAAGGGCAGGGACTAGCCCACGAGCAGTACTTC	CASSQGQGLAHEQYF
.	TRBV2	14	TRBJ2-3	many	TGTGCCACCCTCAATCGGGAACGTACAGATACGCAGTATTTT	CATLNRERTDTQYF
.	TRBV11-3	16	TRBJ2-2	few	TGTGCCAGCAGCACCTGGACCGAAGCGAACACCGGGGAGCTGTTTTTT	CASSTWTEANTGELFF
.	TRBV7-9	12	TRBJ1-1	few	TGTGCCAGCCGGCGGGCTGACACTGAAGCTTTCTTT	CASRRADTEAFF
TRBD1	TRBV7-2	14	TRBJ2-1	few	TGTGCCAGCAGCCCCGGGACAGGGGGAAATGAGCAGTTCTTC	CASSPGTGGNEQFF
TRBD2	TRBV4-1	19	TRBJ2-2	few	TGCGCCAGCAGCCAACCGGGACTAGCGGGAGGAGAAGGCACCGGGGAGCTGTTTTTT	CASSQPGLAGGEGTGELFF
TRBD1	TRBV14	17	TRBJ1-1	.	TGTGCCAGCAGCCAATTCCTCACAGGGGGGGGCTACACTGAAGCTTTCTTT	CASSQFLTGGGYTEAFF
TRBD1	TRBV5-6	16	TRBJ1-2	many	TGTGCCAGCAGCTTGAAGACGGGACAGGGCGAAAGGGGCTACACCTTC	CASSLKTGQGERGYTF
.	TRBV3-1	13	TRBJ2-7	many	TGTGCCAGCAGCCGGACACCCTCCTACGAGCAGTACTTC	CASSRTPSYEQYF
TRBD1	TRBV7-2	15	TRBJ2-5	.	TGTGCCAGCAGCTCCGGGACAGGGCCGCATGAGACCCAGTACTTC	CASSSGTGPHETQYF
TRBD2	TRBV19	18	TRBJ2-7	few	TGTGCCAGTAGCCGATTATACCCCACTAGCGGGAGTTCCTACGAGCAGTACTTC	CASSRLYPTSGSSYEQYF
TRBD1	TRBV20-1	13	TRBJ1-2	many	TGCAGTGCTAGAGATTACAGGGGTTATGGCTACACCTTC	CSARDYRGYGYTF
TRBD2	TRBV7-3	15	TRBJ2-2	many	TGTGCCAGCAGCCGGACGGGAGGGGGCACCGGGGAGCTGTTTTTT	CASSRTGGGTGELFF
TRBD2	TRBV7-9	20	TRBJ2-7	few	TGTGCCAGCAGCCGACCCACAAAGACTAGCGGGAGGGGACCCTCCTACGAGCAGTACTTC	CASSRPTKTSGRGPSYEQYF
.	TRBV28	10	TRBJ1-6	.	TGTGCCAGCAGTAAAGGGACCCTCCACTTT	CASSKGTLHF
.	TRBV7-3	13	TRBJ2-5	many	TGTGCCAGCAGCGTAATTCCCCAAGAGACCCAGTACTTC	CASSVIPQETQYF
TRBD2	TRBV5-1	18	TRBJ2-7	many	TGCGCCAGCAGCCAATCCATCGCCGGGACTAGGACGACCTACGAGCAGTACTTC	CASSQSIAGTRTTYEQYF
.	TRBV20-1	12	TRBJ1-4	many	TGCAGTGCATCGGGAGACAATGAAAAACTGTTTTTT	CSASGDNEKLFF
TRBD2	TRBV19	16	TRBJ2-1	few	TGTGCCAGTAAAATATCGGCTAGCGGATCCTACAATGAGCAGTTCTTC	CASKISASGSYNEQFF
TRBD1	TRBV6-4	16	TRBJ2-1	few	TGTGCCAGCAGTGATAGGCCGGGACAGGGCGACAATGAGCAGTTCTTC	CASSDRPGQGDNEQFF
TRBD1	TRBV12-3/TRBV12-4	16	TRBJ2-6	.	TGTGCCAGCAGCTCCAGGACAGGGACTGGGGCCAACGTCCTGACTTTC	CASSSRTGTGANVLTF
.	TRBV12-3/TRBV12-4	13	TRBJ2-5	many	TGTGCCAGCAGCAGACAGTCAATAGAGACCCAGTACTTC	CASSRQSIETQYF